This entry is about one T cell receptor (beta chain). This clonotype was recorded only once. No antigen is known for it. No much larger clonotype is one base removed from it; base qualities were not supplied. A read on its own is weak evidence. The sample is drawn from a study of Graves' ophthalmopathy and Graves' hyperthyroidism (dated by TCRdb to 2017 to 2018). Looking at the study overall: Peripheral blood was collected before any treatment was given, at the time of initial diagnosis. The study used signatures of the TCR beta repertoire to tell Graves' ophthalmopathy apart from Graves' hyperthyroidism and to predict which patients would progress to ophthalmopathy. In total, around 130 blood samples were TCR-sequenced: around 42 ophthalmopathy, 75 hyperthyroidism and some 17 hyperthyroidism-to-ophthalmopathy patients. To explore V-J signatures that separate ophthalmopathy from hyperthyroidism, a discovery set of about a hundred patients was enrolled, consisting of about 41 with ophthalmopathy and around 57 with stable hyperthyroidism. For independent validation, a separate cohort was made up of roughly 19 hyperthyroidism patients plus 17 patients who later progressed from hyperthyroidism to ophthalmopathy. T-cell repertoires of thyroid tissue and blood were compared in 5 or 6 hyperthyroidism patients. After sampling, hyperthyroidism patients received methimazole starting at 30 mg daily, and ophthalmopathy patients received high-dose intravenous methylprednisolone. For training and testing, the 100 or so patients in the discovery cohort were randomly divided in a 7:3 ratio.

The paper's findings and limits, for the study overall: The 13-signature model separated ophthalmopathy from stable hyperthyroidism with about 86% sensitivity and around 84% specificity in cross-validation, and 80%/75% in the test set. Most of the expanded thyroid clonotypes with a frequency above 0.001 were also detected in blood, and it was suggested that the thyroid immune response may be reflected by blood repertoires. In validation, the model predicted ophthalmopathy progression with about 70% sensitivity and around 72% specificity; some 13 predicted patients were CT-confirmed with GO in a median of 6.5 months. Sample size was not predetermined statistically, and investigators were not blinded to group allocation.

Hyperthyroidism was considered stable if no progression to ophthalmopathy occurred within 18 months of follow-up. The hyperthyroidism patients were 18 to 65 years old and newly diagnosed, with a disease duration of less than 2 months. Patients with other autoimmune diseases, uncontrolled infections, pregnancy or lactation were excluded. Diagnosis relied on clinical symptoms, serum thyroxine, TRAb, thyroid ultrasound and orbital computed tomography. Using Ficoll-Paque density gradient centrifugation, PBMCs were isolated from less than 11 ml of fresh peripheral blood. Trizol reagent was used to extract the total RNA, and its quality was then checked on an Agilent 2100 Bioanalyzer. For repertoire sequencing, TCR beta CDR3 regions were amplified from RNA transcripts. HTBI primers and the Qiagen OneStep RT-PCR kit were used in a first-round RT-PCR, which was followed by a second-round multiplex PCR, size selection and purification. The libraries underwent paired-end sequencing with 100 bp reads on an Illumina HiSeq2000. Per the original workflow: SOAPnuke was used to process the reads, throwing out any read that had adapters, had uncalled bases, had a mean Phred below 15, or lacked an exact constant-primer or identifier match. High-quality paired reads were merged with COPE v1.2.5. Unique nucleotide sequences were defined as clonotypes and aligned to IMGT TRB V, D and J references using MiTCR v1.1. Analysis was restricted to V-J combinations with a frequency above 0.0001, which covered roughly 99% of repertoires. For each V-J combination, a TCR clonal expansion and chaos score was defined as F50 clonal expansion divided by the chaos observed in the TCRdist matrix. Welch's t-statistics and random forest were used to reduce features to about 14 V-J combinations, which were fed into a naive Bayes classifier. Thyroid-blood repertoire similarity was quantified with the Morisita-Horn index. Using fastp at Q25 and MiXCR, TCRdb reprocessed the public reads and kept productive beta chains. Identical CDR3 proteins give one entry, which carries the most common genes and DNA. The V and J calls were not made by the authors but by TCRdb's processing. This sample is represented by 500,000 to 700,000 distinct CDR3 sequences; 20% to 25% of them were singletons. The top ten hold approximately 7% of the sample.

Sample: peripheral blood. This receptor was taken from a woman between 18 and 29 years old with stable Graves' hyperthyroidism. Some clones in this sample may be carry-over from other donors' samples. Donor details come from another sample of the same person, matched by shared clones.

The DNA reads as follows: TGCAGCGTTGAAACTAACTATGGCTACACCTTC. The resulting protein is CSVETNYGYTF. The rearrangement joined TRBV29-1 to TRBJ1-2, with the D gene not confidently named. In the germline V gene, CDR1 corresponds to SQVTM and CDR2 to ANQGSEA. V sheds 2 bases and J sheds 0 bases, leaving 1 base between their ends. The CDR3 holds 11 amino acids from the cysteine to the phenylalanine. CDR3 DNA only is kept here, 33 bases in frame from base 1.